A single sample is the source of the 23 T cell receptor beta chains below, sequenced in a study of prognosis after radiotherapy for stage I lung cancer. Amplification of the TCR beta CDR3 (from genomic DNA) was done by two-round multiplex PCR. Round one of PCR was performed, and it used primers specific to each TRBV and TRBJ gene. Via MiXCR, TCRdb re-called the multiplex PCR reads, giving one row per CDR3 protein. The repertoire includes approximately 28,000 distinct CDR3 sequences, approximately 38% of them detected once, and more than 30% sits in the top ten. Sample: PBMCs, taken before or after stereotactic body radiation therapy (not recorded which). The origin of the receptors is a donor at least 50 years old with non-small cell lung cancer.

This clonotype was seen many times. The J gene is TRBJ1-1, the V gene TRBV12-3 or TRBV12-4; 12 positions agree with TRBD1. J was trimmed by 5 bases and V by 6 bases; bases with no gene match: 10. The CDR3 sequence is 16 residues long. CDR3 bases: TGTGCCAGCAGGGACCGGGACAGGGGGCGCGGGACTGAAGCTTTCTTT. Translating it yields CASRDRDRGRGTEAFF.

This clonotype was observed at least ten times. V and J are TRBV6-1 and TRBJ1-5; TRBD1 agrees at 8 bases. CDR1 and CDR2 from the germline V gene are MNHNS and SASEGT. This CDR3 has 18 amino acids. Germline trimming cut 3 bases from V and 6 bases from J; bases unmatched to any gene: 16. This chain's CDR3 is CASSELQGTGQGGQPQHF. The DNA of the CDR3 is TGTGCCAGCAGTGAGCTTCAAGGGACCGGACAGGGAGGTCAGCCCCAGCATTTT.

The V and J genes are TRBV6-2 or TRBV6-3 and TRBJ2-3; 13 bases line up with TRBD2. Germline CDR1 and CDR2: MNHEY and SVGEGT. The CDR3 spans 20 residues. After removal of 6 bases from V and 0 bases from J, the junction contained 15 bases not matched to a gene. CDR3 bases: TGTGCCAGCAGGCCCTTGGGACTAGCGGGAACCGGAACTAGCACAGATACGCAGTATTTT. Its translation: CASRPLGLAGTGTSTDTQYF.

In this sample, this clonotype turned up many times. The CDR3 is CASSLGERYEQYF. In nucleotides, the CDR3 is TGCGCCAGCAGCTTGGGTGAGCGTTACGAGCAGTACTTC. The genes are TRBV5-1 and TRBJ2-7; D gene ambiguous. The CDR3 runs to 13 residues. Trimming stripped 0 bases from V and 4 bases from J, with 8 bases between. Germline CDR1 is SGHRS and CDR2 is YFSETQ.

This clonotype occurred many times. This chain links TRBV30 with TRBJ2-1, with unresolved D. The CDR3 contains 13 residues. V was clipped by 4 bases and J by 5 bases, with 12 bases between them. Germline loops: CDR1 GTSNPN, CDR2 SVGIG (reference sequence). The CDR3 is CAWTPAKNNEQFF. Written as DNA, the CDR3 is TGTGCCTGGACACCGGCTAAAAACAATGAGCAGTTCTTC.

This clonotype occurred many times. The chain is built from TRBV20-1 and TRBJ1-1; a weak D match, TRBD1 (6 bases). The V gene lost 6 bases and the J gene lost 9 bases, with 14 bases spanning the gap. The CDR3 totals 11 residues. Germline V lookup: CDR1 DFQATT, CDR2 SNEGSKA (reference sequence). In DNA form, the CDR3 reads TGCAGTGCCGGGGGCGGGGGCAAAGCTTTCTTT. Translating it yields CSAGGGGKAFF.

The CDR3 nucleotides read TGCAGTGCTAGGATAGCGGGAAGCTCCTACAATGAGCAGTTCTTC. Translated, it gives CSARIAGSSYNEQFF. The rearrangement links TRBV20-1 to TRBJ2-1; 8 nucleotides align to TRBD2. V lost 3 bases, J lost 0 bases, and 4 bases stayed unmatched. From germline, CDR1 is DFQATT and CDR2 SNEGSKA (reference sequence). The CDR3 consists of 15 residues.

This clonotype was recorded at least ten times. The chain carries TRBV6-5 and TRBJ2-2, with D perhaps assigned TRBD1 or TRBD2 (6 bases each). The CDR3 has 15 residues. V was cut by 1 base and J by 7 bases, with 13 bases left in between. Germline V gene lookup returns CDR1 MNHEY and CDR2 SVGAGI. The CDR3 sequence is CASSYFSGAGGELFF. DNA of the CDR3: TGTGCCAGCAGTTACTTCTCGGGGGCTGGCGGGGAGCTGTTTTTT.

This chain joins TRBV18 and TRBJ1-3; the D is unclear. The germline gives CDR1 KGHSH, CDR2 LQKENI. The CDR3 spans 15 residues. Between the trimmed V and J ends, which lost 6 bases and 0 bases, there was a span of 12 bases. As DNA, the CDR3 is TGTGCCAGCTCCGCCCCCGGGATCTCTGGAAACACCATATATTTT. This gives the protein CASSAPGISGNTIYF. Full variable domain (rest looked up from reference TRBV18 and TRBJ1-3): NAGVMQNPRHLVRRRGQEARLRCSPMKGHSHVYWYRQLPEEGLKFMVYLQKENIIDESGMPKERFSAEFPKEGPSILRIQQVVRGDSAAYFCASSAPGISGNTIYFGEGSWLTVV.

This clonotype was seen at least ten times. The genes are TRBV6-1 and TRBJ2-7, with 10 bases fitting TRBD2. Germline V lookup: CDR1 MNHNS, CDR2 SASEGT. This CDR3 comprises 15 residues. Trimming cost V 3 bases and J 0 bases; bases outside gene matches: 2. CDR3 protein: CASSDSGGSSYEQYF. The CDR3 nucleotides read TGTGCCAGCAGTGATAGCGGGGGGTCCTCCTACGAGCAGTACTTC.

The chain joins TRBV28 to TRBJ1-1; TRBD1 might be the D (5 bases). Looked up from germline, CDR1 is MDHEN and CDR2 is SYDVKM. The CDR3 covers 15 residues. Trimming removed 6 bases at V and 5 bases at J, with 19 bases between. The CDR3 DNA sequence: TGTGCCAGCAGCCCCGGGACCCGGGGGGGGACTGAAGCTTTCTTT. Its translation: CASSPGTRGGTEAFF.

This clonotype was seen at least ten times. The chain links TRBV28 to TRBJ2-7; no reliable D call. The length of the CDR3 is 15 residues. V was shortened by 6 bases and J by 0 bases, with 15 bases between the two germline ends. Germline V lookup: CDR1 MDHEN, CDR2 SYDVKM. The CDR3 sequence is CASRPWHTSSYEQYF. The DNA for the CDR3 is TGTGCCAGCAGGCCGTGGCACACTTCCTCCTACGAGCAGTACTTC.

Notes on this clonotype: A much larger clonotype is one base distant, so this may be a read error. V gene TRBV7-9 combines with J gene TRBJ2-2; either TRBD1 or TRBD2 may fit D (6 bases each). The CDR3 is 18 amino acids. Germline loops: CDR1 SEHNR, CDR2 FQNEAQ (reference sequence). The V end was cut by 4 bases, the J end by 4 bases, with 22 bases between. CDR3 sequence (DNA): TGTGCCAGCAGCTCCCTGTGGATAGGACCGGGGGCCACCGGGGAGCTGTTTTTT. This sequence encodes CASSSLWIGPGATGELFF.

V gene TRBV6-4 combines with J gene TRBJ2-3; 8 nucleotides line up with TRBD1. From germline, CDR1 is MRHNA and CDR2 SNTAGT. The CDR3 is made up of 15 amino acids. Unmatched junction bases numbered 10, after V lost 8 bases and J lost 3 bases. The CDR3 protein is CASLRTGLITDTQYF. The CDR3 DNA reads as TGTGCCAGCCTACGGACAGGGTTGATTACAGATACGCAGTATTTT.

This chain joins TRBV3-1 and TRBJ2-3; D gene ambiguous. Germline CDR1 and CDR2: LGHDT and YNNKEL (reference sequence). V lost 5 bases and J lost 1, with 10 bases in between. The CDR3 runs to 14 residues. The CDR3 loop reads CASSDGLGTDTQYF. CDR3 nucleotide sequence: TGTGCCAGCAGCGATGGGTTAGGCACAGATACGCAGTATTTT.

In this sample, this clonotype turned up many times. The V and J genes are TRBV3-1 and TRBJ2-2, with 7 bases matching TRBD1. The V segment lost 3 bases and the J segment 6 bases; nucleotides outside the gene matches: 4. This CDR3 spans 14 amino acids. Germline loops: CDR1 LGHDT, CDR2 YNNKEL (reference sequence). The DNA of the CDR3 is TGTGCCAGCAGCCAGAAGACAGGGCCCGGGGAGCTGTTTTTT. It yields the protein CASSQKTGPGELFF.

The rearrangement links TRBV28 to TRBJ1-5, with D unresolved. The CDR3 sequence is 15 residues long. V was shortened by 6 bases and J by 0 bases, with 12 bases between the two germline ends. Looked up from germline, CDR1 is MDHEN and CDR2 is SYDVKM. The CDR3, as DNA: TGTGCCAGCAGATACCTACAGAATAGCAATCAGCCCCAGCATTTT. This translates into CASRYLQNSNQPQHF.

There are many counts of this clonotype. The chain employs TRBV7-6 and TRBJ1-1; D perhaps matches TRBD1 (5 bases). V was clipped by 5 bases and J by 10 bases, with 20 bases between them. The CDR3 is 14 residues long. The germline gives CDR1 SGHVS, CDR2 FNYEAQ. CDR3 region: CASSQTAQGSVAFF. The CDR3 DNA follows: TGTGCCAGCAGCCAAACAGCCCAGGGTTCCGTAGCTTTCTTT.

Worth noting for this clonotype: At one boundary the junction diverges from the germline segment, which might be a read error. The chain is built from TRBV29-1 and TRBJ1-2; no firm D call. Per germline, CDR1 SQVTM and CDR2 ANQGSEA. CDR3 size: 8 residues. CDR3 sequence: CIVGGYTF. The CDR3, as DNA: TGCATCGTTGGTGGCTACACCTTC.

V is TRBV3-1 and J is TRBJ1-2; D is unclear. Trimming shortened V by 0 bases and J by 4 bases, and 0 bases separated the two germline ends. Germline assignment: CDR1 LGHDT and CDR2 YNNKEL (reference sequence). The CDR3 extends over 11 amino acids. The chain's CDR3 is CASSQDYGYTF. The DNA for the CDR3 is TGTGCCAGCAGCCAAGACTATGGCTACACCTTC. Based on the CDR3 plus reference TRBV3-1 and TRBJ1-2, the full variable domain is DTAVSQTPKYLVTQMGNDKSIKCEQNLGHDTMYWYKQDSKKFLKIMFSYNNKELIINETVPNRFSPKSPDKAHLNLHINSLELGDSAVYFCASSQDYGYTFGSGTRLTVV.

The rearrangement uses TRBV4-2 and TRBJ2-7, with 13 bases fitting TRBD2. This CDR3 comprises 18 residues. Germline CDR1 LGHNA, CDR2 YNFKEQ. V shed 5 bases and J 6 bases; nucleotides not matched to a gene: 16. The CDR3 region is CASSSWTSGSLGGAEQYF. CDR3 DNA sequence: TGTGCCAGCAGCTCCTGGACTAGCGGGAGCCTAGGGGGGGCCGAGCAGTACTTC.

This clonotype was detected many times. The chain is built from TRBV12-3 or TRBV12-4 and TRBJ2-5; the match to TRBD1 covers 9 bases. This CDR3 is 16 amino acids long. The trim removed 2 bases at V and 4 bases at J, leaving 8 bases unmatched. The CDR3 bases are TGTGCCAGCAGTTTATGGACAGGGGACCCGTTAGAGACCCAGTACTTC. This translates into CASSLWTGDPLETQYF.

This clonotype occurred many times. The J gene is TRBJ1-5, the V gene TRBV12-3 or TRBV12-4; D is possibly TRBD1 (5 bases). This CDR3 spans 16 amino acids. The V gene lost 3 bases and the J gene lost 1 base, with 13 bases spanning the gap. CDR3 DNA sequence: TGTGCCAGCAGTTTCTACCAGGGCACGAGCAATCAGCCCCAGCATTTT. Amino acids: CASSFYQGTSNQPQHF.